This TCR beta chain was captured by sequencing in a study of T-cell memory formation after mild COVID-19. The CDR3 extends over 14 amino acids. CDR1 and CDR2 from the germline V gene are SGHTA and FQGNSA. V lost 2 bases and J 5 bases, leaving 12 bases between the germline ends. From the 5' RACE reads, TCRdb called clonotypes with MiXCR, one entry per CDR3 protein. The repertoire consists of around 390,000 distinct CDR3 sequences, with more than 15% occurring once and the leading ten covering roughly 21%. This clonotype was recorded many times. This receptor was taken from a man aged 18-30 years who had mild COVID-19 (a few samples of this study predate the infection). Cell type and time point are not known. This rearrangement joins TRBV7-2 to TRBJ2-5; perhaps TRBD2 as D (5 bases). Sequencing was done on a sample of PBMCs or a T cell subset sorted from them (not recorded which). The CDR3 nucleotides read TGTGCCAGCAGCTTATCTCGGCGAGGGGAGACCCAGTACTTC. Protein product: CASSLSRRGETQYF.